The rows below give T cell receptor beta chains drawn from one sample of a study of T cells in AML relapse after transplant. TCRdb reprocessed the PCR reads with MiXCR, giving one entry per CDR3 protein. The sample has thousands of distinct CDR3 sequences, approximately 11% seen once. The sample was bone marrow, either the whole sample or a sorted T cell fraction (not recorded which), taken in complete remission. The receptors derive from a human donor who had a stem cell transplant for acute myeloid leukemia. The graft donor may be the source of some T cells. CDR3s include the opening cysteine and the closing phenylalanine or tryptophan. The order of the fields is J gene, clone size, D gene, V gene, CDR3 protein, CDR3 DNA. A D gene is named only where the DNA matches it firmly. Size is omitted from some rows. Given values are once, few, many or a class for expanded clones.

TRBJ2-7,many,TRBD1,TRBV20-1,CSAIAPGQGAYEQYF,TGCAGTGCTATAGCGCCGGGACAGGGGGCTTACGAGCAGTACTTC
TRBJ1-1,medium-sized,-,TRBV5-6,CASSSGGEAFF,TGTGCCAGCAGCTCTGGAGGGGAAGCTTTCTTT
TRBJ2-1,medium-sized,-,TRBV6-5,CAPRPWPRQFF,TGTGCCCCCCGACCCTGGCCACGGCAGTTCTTC
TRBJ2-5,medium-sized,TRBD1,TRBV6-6,CASSYSPGGRETQYF,TGTGCCAGCAGTTACTCGCCAGGGGGCCGGGAGACCCAGTACTTC
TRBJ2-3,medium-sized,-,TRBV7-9,CASSMVGGGADTQYF,TGTGCCAGCAGCATGGTCGGGGGTGGGGCAGATACGCAGTATTTT
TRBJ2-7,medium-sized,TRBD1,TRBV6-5,CASRRQGFYEQYF,TGTGCCAGCAGGCGACAGGGATTCTACGAGCAGTACTTC
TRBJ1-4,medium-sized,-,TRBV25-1,CASHKGEANEKLFF,TGTGCCAGCCACAAGGGAGAGGCTAATGAAAAACTGTTTTTT
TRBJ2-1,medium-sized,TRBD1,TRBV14,CASSRDRPAYNEQFF,TGTGCCAGCAGCCGGGACAGGCCGGCATACAATGAGCAGTTCTTC
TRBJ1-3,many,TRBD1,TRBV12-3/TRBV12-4,CASRDREESGNTIYF,TGTGCCAGCCGGGACAGAGAAGAATCTGGAAACACCATATATTTT
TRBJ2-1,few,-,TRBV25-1,CASNPQGSSYNEQFF,TGTGCCAGCAACCCCCAGGGGAGCTCCTACAATGAGCAGTTCTTC
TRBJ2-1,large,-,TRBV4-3,CASSQDLVYNEQFF,TGCGCCAGCAGCCAAGATCTGGTCTACAATGAGCAGTTCTTC
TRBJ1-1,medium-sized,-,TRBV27,CASILVRTVNTEAFF,-
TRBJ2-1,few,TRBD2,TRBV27,CASRPGLAGGRKQFF,TGTGCCAGCAGACCCGGACTAGCGGGGGGCCGCAAGCAGTTCTTC
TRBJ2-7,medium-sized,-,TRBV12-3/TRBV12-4,CASGTYEQYF,TGTGCCAGCGGAACCTACGAGCAGTACTTC
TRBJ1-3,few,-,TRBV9,CASSVTTGNTIYF,TGTGCCAGCAGCGTAACAACTGGAAACACCATATATTTT
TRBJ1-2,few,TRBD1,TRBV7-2,CASSPGTGGGRRSYGYTF,TGTGCCAGCAGCCCCGGGACAGGGGGCGGAAGAAGAAGCTATGGCTACACCTTC
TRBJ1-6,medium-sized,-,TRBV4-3,CASSRVRDTDSPLHF,TGCGCCAGCAGCCGGGTCAGGGACACAGATTCACCCCTCCACTTT
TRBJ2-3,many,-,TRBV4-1,CASSVLVGLAGQGGTDTQYF,TGCGCCAGCAGCGTCCTGGTCGGCCTAGCGGGTCAGGGGGGCACAGATACGCAGTATTTT
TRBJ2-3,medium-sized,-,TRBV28,CASSFGSDTQYF,TGTGCCAGCAGTTTCGGGTCAGATACGCAGTATTTT
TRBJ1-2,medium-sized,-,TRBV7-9,CASTPGGQGLDGYTF,TGTGCCAGCACCCCAGGAGGCCAGGGGCTGGATGGCTACACCTTC
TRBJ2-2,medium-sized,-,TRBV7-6,CASSPEDGELFF,TGTGCCAGCAGCCCTGAGGACGGGGAGCTGTTTTTT
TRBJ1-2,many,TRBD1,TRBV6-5,CASSYLQGYGYTF,TGTGCCAGCAGTTACCTACAGGGGTATGGCTACACCTTC
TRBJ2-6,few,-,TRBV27,CATGISGANVLTF,TGTGCTACCGGAATCTCTGGGGCCAACGTCCTGACTTTC
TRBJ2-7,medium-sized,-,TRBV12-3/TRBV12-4,CASSSNHRVYEQYF,TGTGCCAGCAGTTCGAATCACAGGGTCTACGAGCAGTACTTC
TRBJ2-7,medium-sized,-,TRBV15,CATSSQTGRDEQYF,TGTGCCACCAGCAGTCAGACAGGGAGGGACGAGCAGTACTTC
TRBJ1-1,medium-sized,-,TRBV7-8,CASSLAWGGTEAFF,TGTGCCAGCAGCTTAGCTTGGGGAGGGACTGAAGCTTTCTTT
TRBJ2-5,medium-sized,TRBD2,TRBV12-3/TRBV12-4,CASTIGLAGGKETQYF,TGTGCCAGCACCATCGGACTAGCGGGGGGGAAAGAGACCCAGTACTTC
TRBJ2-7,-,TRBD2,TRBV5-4,CASSLATGLKTTYEQYF,TGTGCCAGCAGCTTGGCCACGGGACTAAAAACGACCTACGAGCAGTACTTC